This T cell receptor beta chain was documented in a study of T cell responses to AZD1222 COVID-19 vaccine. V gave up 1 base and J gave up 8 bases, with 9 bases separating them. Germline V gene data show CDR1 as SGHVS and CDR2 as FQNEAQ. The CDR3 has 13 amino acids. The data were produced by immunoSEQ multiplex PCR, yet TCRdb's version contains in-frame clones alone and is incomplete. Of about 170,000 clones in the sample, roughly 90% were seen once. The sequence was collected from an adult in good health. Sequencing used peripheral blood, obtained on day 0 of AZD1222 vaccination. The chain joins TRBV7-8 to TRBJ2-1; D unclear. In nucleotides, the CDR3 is TGTGCCAGCAGCTTAGGGGGTTTCTATGAGCAGTTCTTC. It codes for CASSLGGFYEQFF. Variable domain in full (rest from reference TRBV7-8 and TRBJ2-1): GAGVSQSPRYKVAKRGQDVALRCDPISGHVSLFWYQQALGQGPEFLTYFQNEAQLDKSGLPSDRFFAERPEGSVSTLKIQRTQQEDSAVYLCASSLGGFYEQFFGPGTRLTVL.